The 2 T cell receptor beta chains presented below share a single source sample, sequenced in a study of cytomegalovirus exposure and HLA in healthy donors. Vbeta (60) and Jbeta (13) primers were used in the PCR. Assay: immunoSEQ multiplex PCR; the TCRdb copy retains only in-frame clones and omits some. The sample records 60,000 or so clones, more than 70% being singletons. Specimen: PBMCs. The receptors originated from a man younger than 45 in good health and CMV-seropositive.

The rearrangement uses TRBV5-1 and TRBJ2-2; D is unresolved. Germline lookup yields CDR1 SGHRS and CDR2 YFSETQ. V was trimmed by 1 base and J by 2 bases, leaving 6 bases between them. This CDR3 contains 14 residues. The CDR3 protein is CASSLNRNTGELFF. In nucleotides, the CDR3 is TGCGCCAGCAGCTTGAACAGAAACACCGGGGAGCTGTTTTTT.

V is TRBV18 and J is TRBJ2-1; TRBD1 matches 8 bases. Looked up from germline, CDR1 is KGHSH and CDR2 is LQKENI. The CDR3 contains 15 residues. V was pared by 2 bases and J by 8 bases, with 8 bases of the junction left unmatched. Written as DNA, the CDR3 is TGTGCCAGCTCACCATCGTCGGCAGGGGGCGATGAGCAGTTCTTC. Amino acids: CASSPSSAGGDEQFF.